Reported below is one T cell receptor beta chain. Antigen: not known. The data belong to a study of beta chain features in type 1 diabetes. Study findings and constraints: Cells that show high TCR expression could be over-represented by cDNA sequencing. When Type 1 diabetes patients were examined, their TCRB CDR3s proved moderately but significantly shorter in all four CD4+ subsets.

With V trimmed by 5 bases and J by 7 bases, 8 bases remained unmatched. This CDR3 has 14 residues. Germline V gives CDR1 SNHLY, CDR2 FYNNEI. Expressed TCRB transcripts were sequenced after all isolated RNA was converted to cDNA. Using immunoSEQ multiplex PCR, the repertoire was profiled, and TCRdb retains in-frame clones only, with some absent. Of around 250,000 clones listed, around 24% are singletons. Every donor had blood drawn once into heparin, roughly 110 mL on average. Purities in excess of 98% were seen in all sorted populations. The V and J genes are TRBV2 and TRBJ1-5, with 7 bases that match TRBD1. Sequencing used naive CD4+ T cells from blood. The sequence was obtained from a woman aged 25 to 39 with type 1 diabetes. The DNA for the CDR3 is TGTGCCAGCAGTCTCTCAGGGACAGCCCAGCCCCAGCATTTT. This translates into CASSLSGTAQPQHF.